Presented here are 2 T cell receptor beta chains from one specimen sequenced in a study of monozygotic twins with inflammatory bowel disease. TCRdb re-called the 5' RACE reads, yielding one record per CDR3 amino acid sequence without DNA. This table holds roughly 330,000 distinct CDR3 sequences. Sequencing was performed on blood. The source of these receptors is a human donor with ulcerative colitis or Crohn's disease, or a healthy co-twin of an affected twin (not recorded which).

CDR3 region: CASSTRQDYTGELFF. The chain is built from TRBV7-2 and TRBJ2-2; the TCRdb D gene call, TRBD1, has no DNA to confirm it. The CDR3 consists of 15 residues. The germline gives CDR1 SGHTA, CDR2 FQGNSA. Complete variable domain (other parts from reference TRBV7-2 and TRBJ2-2): GAGVSQSPSNKVTEKGKDVELRCDPISGHTALYWYRQSLGQGLEFLIYFQGNSAPDKSGLPSDRFSAERTGGSVSTLTIQRTQQEDSAVYLCASSTRQDYTGELFFGEGSRLTVL.

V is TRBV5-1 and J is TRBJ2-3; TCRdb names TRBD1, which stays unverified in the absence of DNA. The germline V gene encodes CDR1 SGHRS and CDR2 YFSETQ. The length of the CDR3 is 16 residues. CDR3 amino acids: CASSLTGRGQTDTQYF.